These 18 T cell receptor beta chains came from one sample sequenced in a study of response to subunit inactivated influenza vaccine. One entry per CDR3 protein results from TCRdb running MiXCR on the RT-PCR reads. The table includes a few hundred thousand distinct CDR3 sequences, 10% to 15% detected once. Source: non-naive T cells sorted from PBMCs, taken 14 to 15 days before vaccination. These receptor sequences come from a man aged 45-65 years who received an inactivated influenza vaccine.

The rearrangement joins TRBV28 to TRBJ1-1; the D gene is possibly TRBD1 (5 bases). This CDR3 has 15 residues. V lost 5 bases, J lost 1 base, and 14 bases lay in between. Per the germline V gene, CDR1 is MDHEN and CDR2 is SYDVKM. The CDR3 loop reads CASSTPGSANTEAFF. The CDR3 DNA reads as TGTGCCAGCAGTACCCCAGGGAGCGCGAACACTGAAGCTTTCTTT.

V is TRBV20-1 and J is TRBJ2-2, with TRBD2 matching over 10 bases. The ends lost 4 bases at V and 4 bases at J; junction bases unmatched: 9. CDR3 length: 16 amino acids. Germline CDR1 DFQATT, CDR2 SNEGSKA (reference sequence). CDR3 bases: TGCAGTGCTATATCTCCTAGCGGGAGATTCACCGGGGAGCTGTTTTTT. It is translated as CSAISPSGRFTGELFF.

The chain combines TRBV24-1 with TRBJ1-5; D remains unclear. This CDR3 comprises 14 residues. Trimming removed 6 bases at V and 4 bases at J, with 12 bases between. The germline gives CDR1 KGHDR, CDR2 SFDVKD. The CDR3 nucleotides are TGTGCCACCAGTCCATTCGGGGTTAATCAGCCCCAGCATTTT. This encodes CATSPFGVNQPQHF.

This clonotype appeared many times. This chain joins TRBV6-1 and TRBJ2-5, with a weak D call TRBD1 (5 bases). V was trimmed by 6 bases and J by 7 bases, leaving 15 bases between them. This CDR3 spans 13 amino acids. From germline, CDR1 is MNHNS and CDR2 SASEGT. The CDR3 DNA is TGTGCCAGCAGGACCACAGGCCTGGGGACCCAGTACTTC. Protein sequence: CASRTTGLGTQYF.

A few counts support this clonotype. The chain links TRBV28 to TRBJ1-2; D uncertain. The CDR3 contains 12 residues. Germline CDR1 is MDHEN and CDR2 is SYDVKM. Trimming left V 5 bases short and J 8 bases short, with 12 bases between. CDR3 protein: CASSVEMGGYTF. The CDR3 DNA is TGTGCCAGCAGTGTCGAGATGGGAGGCTACACCTTC.

The chain recombines TRBV20-1 with TRBJ1-2, with D hard to call. This CDR3 has 16 amino acids. CDR1 is DFQATT, CDR2 SNEGSKA, per germline (reference sequence). V lost 0 bases to trimming and J lost 4 bases, with 18 bases between them. The CDR3 nucleotides read TGCAGTGCTAGAGAATCCCGATTGGAGAATTTCTATGGCTACACCTTC. It codes for CSARESRLENFYGYTF.

This clonotype was recorded at least ten times. J is TRBJ2-5 and V is TRBV2, with a possible D match to TRBD2 (6 bases). Deletions cut 8 bases from V and 0 bases from J, with 16 bases between. This CDR3 is built from 15 residues. Germline V CDR1 and CDR2: SNHLY, FYNNEI. The DNA of the CDR3 is TGTGCCAGCGGTTCTGCGGGACTCCACCAAGAGACCCAGTACTTC. Protein sequence: CASGSAGLHQETQYF.

The rearrangement uses TRBV20-1 and TRBJ2-3, with 12 positions matching TRBD1. After removal of 7 bases from V and 1 base from J, the junction contained 15 bases not matched to a gene. CDR1 is DFQATT, CDR2 SNEGSKA, per germline (reference sequence). CDR3 size: 18 residues. CDR3 in amino acids: CSDPGGTGGEECTDTQYF. The CDR3, as DNA: TGCAGTGACCCAGGGGGGACAGGGGGCGAAGAATGCACAGATACGCAGTATTTT.

The chain joins TRBV12-3 or TRBV12-4 to TRBJ2-6; perhaps D is TRBD1 or TRBD2 (6 bases each). The CDR3 consists of 15 residues. Trimming stripped 7 bases from V and 3 bases from J, with 13 bases between. DNA of the CDR3: TGTGCCAGCAACAATAGGGGGGATGGGGCCAACGTCCTGACTTTC. Protein sequence: CASNNRGDGANVLTF.

This clonotype was recorded at least ten times. The chain has TRBV4-3 and TRBJ2-3; 9 nucleotides match TRBD2. The CDR3 contains 15 residues. Germline V gene data show CDR1 as LGHNA and CDR2 as YSLEER. Losses at the gene ends were 0 bases for V and 6 bases for J; bases not matched to a gene: 4. The CDR3 DNA reads TGCGCCAGCAGCCAAGATGGCGCGGGAGGGGATACGCAGTATTTT. This translates into CASSQDGAGGDTQYF.

This clonotype showed up just a few times. The V gene is TRBV12-3 or TRBV12-4, the J gene TRBJ2-1; 7 nucleotides align to TRBD2. This CDR3 has 15 amino acids. With 10 bases clipped from V and 7 bases from J, the junction kept 16 bases outside the gene matches. The CDR3 DNA sequence: TGTGCCACCAGACCAATAGCGGGCCTAGGAAATGAGCAGTTCTTC. Encoded protein: CATRPIAGLGNEQFF.

The CDR3 protein is CASSRRPGQADTQYF. CDR3 DNA sequence: TGTGCCAGTAGCAGGAGACCGGGACAGGCGGATACGCAGTATTTT. This rearrangement joins TRBV19 to TRBJ2-3, with 8 nucleotides matching TRBD1. The CDR3 has 15 residues. V was pared by 6 bases and J by 6 bases, with 11 bases of the junction left unmatched. Germline V gene data show CDR1 as LNHDA and CDR2 as SQIVND (reference sequence).

This clonotype was counted ten times or more. The genes are TRBV4-2 and TRBJ2-1; 10 bases line up with TRBD2. The CDR3 is 15 residues long. CDR1 and CDR2 from the germline V gene are LGHNA and YNFKEQ. J lost 9 bases, V lost 0 bases, and 5 bases had no gene match. This chain's CDR3 is CASSQDPSGSFEQFF. In nucleotides, the CDR3 is TGTGCCAGCAGCCAAGATCCTAGCGGGAGCTTTGAGCAGTTCTTC.

V is TRBV5-1 and J is TRBJ2-7, with 10 nucleotides matching TRBD1. V was clipped by 4 bases and J by 0 bases; unmatched bases: 7. This CDR3 is 16 amino acids long. The germline V gene has CDR1 SGHRS and CDR2 YFSETQ. CDR3 sequence: CASSVPGTGVSYEQYF. The CDR3 DNA reads as TGCGCCAGCAGCGTACCCGGGACAGGGGTCTCCTACGAGCAGTACTTC.

The chain has TRBV4-2 and TRBJ2-4; 9 nucleotides align to TRBD2. The V and J ends lost 5 bases and 7 bases, in that order; junction bases with no gene match: 9. This CDR3 is 15 amino acids long. Germline V gives CDR1 LGHNA, CDR2 YNFKEQ. CDR3 nucleotide sequence: TGTGCCAGCAGCGAAACTGGCGGGAGGGGGAACATTCAGTACTTC. Amino acids: CASSETGGRGNIQYF.

This clonotype turned up a few times. The V call is TRBV4-1, the J call TRBJ1-2; no reliable D call. CDR1 MGHRA and CDR2 YSYEKL come from the germline V gene. The CDR3 contains 14 residues. V was clipped by 0 bases and J by 8 bases, with 13 bases between them. Here the CDR3 DNA reads TGCGCCAGCAGCCAAGATTGGGGAAAAGGGGGCTACACCTTC. As protein: CASSQDWGKGGYTF.

The chain links TRBV5-1 to TRBJ2-3; 10 bases map to TRBD2. This CDR3 contains 16 residues. The trim removed 4 bases at V and 4 bases at J, leaving 9 bases unmatched. CDR1 is SGHRS and CDR2 is YFSETQ in the germline V gene. CDR3 bases: TGCGCCAGCAGCCTCCCCCTAGCGGGAGCTTCAGATACGCAGTATTTT. This translates into CASSLPLAGASDTQYF.

V is TRBV6-5 and J is TRBJ2-5, with D possibly TRBD2 on 7 matching bases. Germline V lookup: CDR1 MNHEY, CDR2 SVGAGI. The CDR3 totals 15 residues. Trimming shortened V by 0 bases and J by 9 bases, and 17 bases separated the two germline ends. The CDR3 sequence is CASSYSGGGRPPQYF. CDR3 in DNA: TGTGCCAGCAGTTACTCAGGGGGGGGCCGCCCTCCCCAGTACTTC.